This T cell receptor (beta chain) originates from a study of blood T cell repertoires in COVID-19. Study-level background: Sample material is recorded as cDNA or gDNA derived from T cells, B-cell-depleted T cells, or PBMCs.

Patients of the Seattle cohort, enrolled during active infection, were followed longitudinally. Original handling: Counts of nucleated cells, estimated from reference gene primer amplification, were obtained. The assay was immunoSEQ multiplex PCR, and TCRdb's table has in-frame clones only and misses some. That table supplies the V and J calls and clone size; D and trimming were determined from the DNA. The repertoire includes about 250,000 clones, 86% of them detected once, and 5.5% to 6% sits in the top ten. Trimming pared 2 bases from V and 3 bases from J, leaving 7 bases between. CDR3 length equals 13 residues. Germline assignment: CDR1 MNHEY and CDR2 SVGAGI.

The chain combines TRBV6-5 with TRBJ1-1; the D is unclear. The specimen was peripheral blood. This receptor was identified in a woman of 80 years or more with COVID-19, enrolled during active disease. CDR3 sequence (DNA): TGTGCCAGCAGTTACGTGGAGGACACTGAAGCTTTCTTT. Translating gives CASSYVEDTEAFF.